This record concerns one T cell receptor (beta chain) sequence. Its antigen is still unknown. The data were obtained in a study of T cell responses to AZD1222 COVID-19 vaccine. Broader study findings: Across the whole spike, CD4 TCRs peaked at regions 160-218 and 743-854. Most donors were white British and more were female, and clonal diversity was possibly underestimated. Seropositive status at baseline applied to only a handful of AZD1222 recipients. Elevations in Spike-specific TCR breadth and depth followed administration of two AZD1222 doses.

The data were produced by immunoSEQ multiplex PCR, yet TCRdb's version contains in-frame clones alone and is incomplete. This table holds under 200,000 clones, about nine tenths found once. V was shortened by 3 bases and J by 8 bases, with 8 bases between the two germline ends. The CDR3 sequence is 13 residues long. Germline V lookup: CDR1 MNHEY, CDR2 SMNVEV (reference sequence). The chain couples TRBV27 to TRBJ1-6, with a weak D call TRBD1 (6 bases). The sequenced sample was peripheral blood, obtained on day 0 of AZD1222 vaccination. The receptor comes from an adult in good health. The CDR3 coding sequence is TGTGCCAGCAGTTTGACAGGAGATTCACCCCTCCACTTT. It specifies CASSLTGDSPLHF.